Following are 10 T cell receptor beta chains from one sample sequenced in a study of T cell repertoires in ileal Crohn's disease. Sequencing used immunoSEQ multiplex PCR; TCRdb keeps in-frame clones, though not all of them. The table records thousands of clones, about two thirds of them present only once. Indicated time point: proximal margin of the surgical specimen (macroscopically non-inflamed). Sequencing was carried out using ileal tissue. The receptors come from an adult with Crohn's disease.

The chain joins TRBV11-2 to TRBJ1-1, with no clear D. Trimming shortened V by 5 bases and J by 11 bases, and 18 bases separated the two germline ends. The CDR3 consists of 13 residues. Per the germline V gene, CDR1 is SGHAT and CDR2 is FQNNGV. The CDR3 is CASSPSREVGAFF. The CDR3 region has the DNA TGTGCCAGCAGCCCCAGCCGGGAGGTTGGGGCTTTCTTT.

The chain carries TRBV7-2 and TRBJ2-7; D gene ambiguous. V was cut by 2 bases and J by 0 bases, with 11 bases left in between. The CDR3 is 15 residues long. Germline-derived CDR1 and CDR2 are SGHTA and FQGNSA. This CDR3 is CASSLIGGDSYEQYF. CDR3 nucleotide sequence: TGTGCCAGCAGCTTAATTGGCGGTGACTCCTACGAGCAGTACTTC.

The table lists this clone with a few counts. The genes are TRBV10-3 and TRBJ2-6; 8 bases align to TRBD2. V was clipped by 10 bases and J by 1 base; unmatched bases: 12. Germline assignment: CDR1 ENHRY and CDR2 SYGVKD. The CDR3 consists of 17 residues. CDR3 in amino acids: CATLAGPRWSGANVLTF. The CDR3 nucleotides are TGTGCCACCTTAGCGGGGCCGCGGTGGTCTGGGGCCAACGTCCTGACTTTC.

The rearrangement links TRBV6-1 to TRBJ1-5; D gene unclear. The CDR3 is 13 amino acids. Trimming left V 6 bases short and J 3 bases short, with 9 bases between. Looked up from germline, CDR1 is MNHNS and CDR2 is SASEGT. CDR3 nucleotides: TGTGCCAGCAGACCCGCGTCCAATCAGCCCCAGCATTTT. Its protein product is CASRPASNQPQHF.

This chain joins TRBV7-9 and TRBJ1-3, with D unclear. The CDR3 extends over 12 amino acids. Per germline, CDR1 SEHNR and CDR2 FQNEAQ (reference sequence). With 5 bases removed from V and 3 bases from J, the gap between germline ends came to 5 bases. DNA for the CDR3: TGTGCCAGCAGCCCAAGTGGAAACACCATATATTTT. Protein sequence: CASSPSGNTIYF.

This rearrangement joins TRBV10-2 to TRBJ1-2; 8 bases align to TRBD1. CDR3 size: 13 residues. The germline V gene encodes CDR1 WSHSY and CDR2 SAAADI. V lost 10 bases to trimming and J lost 4 bases; unmatched junction nucleotides: 8. The CDR3: CATTDRAGYGYTF. The DNA for the CDR3 is TGCGCCACCACGGACAGGGCAGGCTATGGCTACACCTTC.

The rearrangement joins TRBV7-6 to TRBJ1-3; TRBD1 is a possible D gene (5 bases). Germline values: CDR1 SGHVS, CDR2 FNYEAQ. V was trimmed by 8 bases and J by 0 bases, leaving 17 bases between them. The CDR3 has 16 amino acids. The CDR3 loop reads CASSWDGGDSGNTIYF. CDR3 nucleotide sequence: TGTGCCAGCTCATGGGACGGGGGAGACTCTGGAAACACCATATATTTT.

This clone counts as medium-sized. V is TRBV19 and J is TRBJ1-6, with TRBD1 matching 9 bases. The CDR3 totals 15 residues. The V gene's germline CDR1 is LNHDA and CDR2 SQIVND (reference sequence). Unmatched junction bases numbered 4, after V lost 3 bases and J lost 7 bases. CDR3 nucleotide sequence: TGTGCCAGTAGTATGGGGGACAGGGACAATTCACCCCTCCACTTT. Translation: CASSMGDRDNSPLHF. Together with reference TRBV19 and TRBJ1-6, the CDR3 gives the full variable domain: DGGITQSPKYLFRKEGQNVTLSCEQNLNHDAMYWYRQDPGQGLRLIYYSQIVNDFQKGDIAEGYSVSREKKESFPLTVTSAQKNPTAFYLCASSMGDRDNSPLHFGNGTRLTVT.

The chain combines TRBV7-3 with TRBJ2-2; 9 bases are shared with TRBD1. The CDR3 length is 16 residues. The J segment lost 4 bases and the V segment lost 5 bases, leaving 8 bases of the junction unmatched. Per the germline V gene, CDR1 is SGHTA and CDR2 is FQGTGA. DNA of the CDR3: TGTGCCAGCAGCCCGCCGGGACAGGGACTCACCGGGGAGCTGTTTTTT. It yields the protein CASSPPGQGLTGELFF.

V is TRBV2 and J is TRBJ2-4; perhaps TRBD2 as D (6 bases). Trimming pared 7 bases from V and 8 bases from J, leaving 15 bases between. The germline V gene encodes CDR1 SNHLY and CDR2 FYNNEI. The CDR3 spans 13 residues. The CDR3 sequence: CASTLAREDIQYF. In DNA form, the CDR3 reads TGTGCCAGCACGCTAGCGAGAGAGGACATTCAGTACTTC.